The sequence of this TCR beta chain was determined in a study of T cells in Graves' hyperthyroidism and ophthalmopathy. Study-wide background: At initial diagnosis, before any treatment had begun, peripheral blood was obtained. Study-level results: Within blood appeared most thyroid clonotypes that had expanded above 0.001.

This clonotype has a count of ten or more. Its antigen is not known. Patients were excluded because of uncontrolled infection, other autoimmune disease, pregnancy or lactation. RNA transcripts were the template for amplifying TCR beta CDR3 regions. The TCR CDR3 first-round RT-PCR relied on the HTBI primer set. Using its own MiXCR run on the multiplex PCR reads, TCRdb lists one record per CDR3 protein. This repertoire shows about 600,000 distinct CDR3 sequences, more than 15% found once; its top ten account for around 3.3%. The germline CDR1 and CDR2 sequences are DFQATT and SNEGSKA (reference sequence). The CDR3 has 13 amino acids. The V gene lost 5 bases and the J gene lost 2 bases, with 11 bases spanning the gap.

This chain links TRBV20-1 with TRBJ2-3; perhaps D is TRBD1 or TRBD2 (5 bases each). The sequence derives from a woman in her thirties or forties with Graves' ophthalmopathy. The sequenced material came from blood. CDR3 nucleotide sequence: TGCAGTGCTCGAGGGACCTACACAGATACGCAGTATTTT. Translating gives CSARGTYTDTQYF.